The clone carrying this TCR beta chain has a count of ten or more. The protocol was immunoSEQ multiplex PCR, while the TCRdb copy is restricted to in-frame clones and leaves out a portion. The table records about 230,000 clones, around 89% of them present only once. This specimen comes from a study of blood T cell repertoires in COVID-19. Overall study context: Acute and convalescent COVID-19 specimens originated in the United States, Italy and Spain.

The CDR3 runs 14 residues. The germline CDR1 and CDR2 sequences are LGHDT and YNNKEL (reference sequence). The V gene lost 4 bases and the J gene lost 1 base, with 7 bases spanning the gap. The study recruited people aged 18 to 89 years across approximately 25 US areas. The chain joins TRBV3-1 (or the pseudogene TRBV3-2) to TRBJ2-2; D ambiguous. The specimen sequenced was PBMCs or T cells enriched from blood (not recorded which). The sequence came from a woman between 35 and 50 years old with acute COVID-19. The CDR3 loop reads CASSRFGNTGELFF. CDR3 bases: TGTGCCAGCAGCCGCTTCGGGAACACCGGGGAGCTGTTTTTT.